Included here is one TCR beta chain sequence, with context. The antigen remains undetermined. The source of the sample is a study of identical twins. Study-level points and caveats: Conclusions leaned on cross-sectional statistical analysis and did not track the same donors over time.

TCRdb reprocessed the 5' RACE reads with MiXCR, giving one entry per CDR3 protein. The sample yields just over 500,000 distinct CDR3 sequences, roughly 21% seen once. Trimming at V came to 4 bases and at J to 0 bases, leaving 6 bases not matched to a gene. This CDR3 spans 16 amino acids. Germline V CDR1 and CDR2: SGHAT, FQNNGV. These same records also appear under a second study, on T cells expressing NK-cell markers. Per that paper: HCMV specificity of the expanded NKG2C+ T cell clones stayed unclear.

The V and J genes are TRBV11-2 and TRBJ2-1; 7 bases map to TRBD2. The sequenced sample consisted of CD4+ T cells sorted from blood. This receptor was identified in a young woman in good health. The CDR3 region has the DNA TGTGCCAGCAGCTCGATAGCGGGTGCCTCCTACAATGAGCAGTTCTTC. This encodes CASSSIAGASYNEQFF. Supplemented by reference TRBV11-2 and TRBJ2-1, the full variable domain reads EAGVAQSPRYKIIEKRQSVAFWCNPISGHATLYWYQQILGQGPKLLIQFQNNGVVDDSQLPKDRFSAERLKGVDSTLKIQPAKLEDSAVYLCASSSIAGASYNEQFFGPGTRLTVL.